The T cell receptor beta chain described here comes from a study of blood T cell repertoires in COVID-19. About the study: The samples span acute and convalescent COVID-19 from the United States, Italy and Spain.

In the study's own analysis: Amplified reference gene primers provided the basis for estimating nucleated cell counts. Clones were sequenced by immunoSEQ multiplex PCR, and TCRdb holds only the in-frame ones, with some missing. The V and J calls and clone size are taken from that table; D and trimming were inferred from the DNA. The table has around 700,000 clones, over 80% seen once. The germline gives CDR1 KGHDR, CDR2 SFDVKD. Unmatched junction bases numbered 5, after V lost 5 bases and J lost 7 bases. The CDR3 is 13 amino acids. The clonotype comes from a woman aged 18 to 35 with acute or convalescent COVID-19. The sequenced material came from peripheral blood. The rearrangement links TRBV24-1 to TRBJ1-1; 8 nucleotides line up with TRBD1. CDR3 in amino acids: CATSARGHGEAFF. CDR3 DNA sequence: TGTGCCACCAGTGCCAGGGGGCACGGTGAAGCTTTCTTT.